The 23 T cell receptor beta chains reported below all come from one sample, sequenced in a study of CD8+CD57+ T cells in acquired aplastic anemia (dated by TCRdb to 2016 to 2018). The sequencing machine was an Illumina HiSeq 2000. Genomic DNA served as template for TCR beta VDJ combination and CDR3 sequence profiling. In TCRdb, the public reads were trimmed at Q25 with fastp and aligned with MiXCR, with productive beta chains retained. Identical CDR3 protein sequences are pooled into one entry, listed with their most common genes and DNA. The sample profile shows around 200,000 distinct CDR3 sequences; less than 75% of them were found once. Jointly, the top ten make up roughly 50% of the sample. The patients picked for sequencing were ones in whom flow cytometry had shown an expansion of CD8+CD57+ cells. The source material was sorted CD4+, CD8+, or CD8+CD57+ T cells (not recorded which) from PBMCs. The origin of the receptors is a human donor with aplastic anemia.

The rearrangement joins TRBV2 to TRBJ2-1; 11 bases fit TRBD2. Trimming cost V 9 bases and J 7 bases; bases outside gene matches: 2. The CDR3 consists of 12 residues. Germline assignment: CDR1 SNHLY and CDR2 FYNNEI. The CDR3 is CASVAGGNEQFF. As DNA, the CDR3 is TGTGCCAGTGTAGCGGGGGGGAATGAGCAGTTCTTC. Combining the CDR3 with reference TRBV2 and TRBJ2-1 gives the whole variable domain EPEVTQTPSHQVTQMGQEVILRCVPISNHLYFYWYRQILGQKVEFLVSFYNNEISEKSEIFDDQFSVERPDGSNFTLKIRSTKLEDSAMYFCASVAGGNEQFFGPGTRLTVL.

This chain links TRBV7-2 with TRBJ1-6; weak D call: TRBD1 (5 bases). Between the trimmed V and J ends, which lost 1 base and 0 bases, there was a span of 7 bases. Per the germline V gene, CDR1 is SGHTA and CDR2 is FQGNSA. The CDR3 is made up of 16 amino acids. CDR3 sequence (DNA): TGTGCCAGCAGCTTAGGGGGGAGCTCCTATAATTCACCCCTCCACTTT. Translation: CASSLGGSSYNSPLHF.

Here the CDR3 DNA reads TGCGCCAGCAGCCAAGACGTCTTGGCGGCGGGACTCAATGAGCAGTTCTTC. It translates to CASSQDVLAAGLNEQFF. The chain links TRBV5-1 to TRBJ2-1, with D possibly being TRBD2 (6 bases). This CDR3 comprises 17 residues. Between the trimmed V and J ends, which lost 4 bases and 6 bases, there was a span of 23 bases. Germline CDR1 reads SGHRS; CDR2 reads YFSETQ.

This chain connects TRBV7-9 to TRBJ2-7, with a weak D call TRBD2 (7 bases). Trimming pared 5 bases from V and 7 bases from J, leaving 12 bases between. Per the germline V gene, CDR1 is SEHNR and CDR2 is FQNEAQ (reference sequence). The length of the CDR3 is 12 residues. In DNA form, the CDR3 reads TGTGCCAGCAGCGCGGGGGCGGGTGAGCAGTACTTC. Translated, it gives CASSAGAGEQYF.

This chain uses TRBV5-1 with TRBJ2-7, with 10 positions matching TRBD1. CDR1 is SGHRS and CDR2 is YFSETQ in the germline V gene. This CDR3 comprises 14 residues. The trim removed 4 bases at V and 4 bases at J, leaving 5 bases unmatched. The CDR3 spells CASSRSGQGYEQYF. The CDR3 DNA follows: TGCGCCAGCAGCAGGTCGGGACAGGGGTACGAGCAGTACTTC.

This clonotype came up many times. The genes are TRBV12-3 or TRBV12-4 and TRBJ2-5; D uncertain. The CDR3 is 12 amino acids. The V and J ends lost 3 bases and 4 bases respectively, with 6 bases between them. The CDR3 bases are TGTGCCAGCAGTTTGGTGGTAGAGACCCAGTACTTC. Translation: CASSLVVETQYF.

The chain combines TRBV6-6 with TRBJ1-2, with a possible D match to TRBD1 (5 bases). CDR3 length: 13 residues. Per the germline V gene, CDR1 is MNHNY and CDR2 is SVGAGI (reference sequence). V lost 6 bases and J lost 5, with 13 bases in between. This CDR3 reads CASRTTGGYGYTF. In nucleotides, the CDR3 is TGTGCCAGCAGGACGACGGGGGGGTATGGCTACACCTTC.

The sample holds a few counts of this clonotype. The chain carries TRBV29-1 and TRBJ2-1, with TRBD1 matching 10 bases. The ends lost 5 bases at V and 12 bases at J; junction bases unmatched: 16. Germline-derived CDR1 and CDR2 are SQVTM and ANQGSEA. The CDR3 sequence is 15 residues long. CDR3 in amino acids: CSVLLPGQGYLRQFF. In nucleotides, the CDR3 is TGCAGCGTTCTATTACCGGGACAGGGGTATCTGCGGCAGTTCTTC.

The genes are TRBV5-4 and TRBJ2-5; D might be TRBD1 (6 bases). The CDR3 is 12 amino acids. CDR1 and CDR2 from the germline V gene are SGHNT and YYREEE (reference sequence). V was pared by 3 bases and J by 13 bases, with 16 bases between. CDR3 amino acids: CASSWGTSPPYF. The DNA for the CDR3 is TGTGCCAGCAGCTGGGGGACATCCCCCCCGTACTTC.

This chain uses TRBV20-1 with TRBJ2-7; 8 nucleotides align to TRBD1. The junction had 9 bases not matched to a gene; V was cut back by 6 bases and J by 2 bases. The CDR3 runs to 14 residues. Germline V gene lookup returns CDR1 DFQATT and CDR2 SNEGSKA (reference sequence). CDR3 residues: CSAANDRGTYEQYF. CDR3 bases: TGCAGTGCCGCCAATGACAGGGGCACCTACGAGCAGTACTTC.

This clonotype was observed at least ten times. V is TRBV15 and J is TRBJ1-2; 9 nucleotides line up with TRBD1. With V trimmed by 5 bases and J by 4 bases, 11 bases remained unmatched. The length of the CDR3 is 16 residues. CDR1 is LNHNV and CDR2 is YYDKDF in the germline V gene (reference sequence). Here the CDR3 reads CATSGLTGGVSYGYTF. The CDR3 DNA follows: TGTGCCACCAGCGGTTTAACAGGGGGCGTAAGCTATGGCTACACCTTC.

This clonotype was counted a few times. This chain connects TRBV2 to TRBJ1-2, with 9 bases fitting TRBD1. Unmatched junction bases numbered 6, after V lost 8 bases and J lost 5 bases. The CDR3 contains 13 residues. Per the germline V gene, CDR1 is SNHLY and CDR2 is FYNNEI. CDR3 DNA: TGTGCCAGCGCCGGGACAGGGTATTATGGCTACACCTTC. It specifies CASAGTGYYGYTF.

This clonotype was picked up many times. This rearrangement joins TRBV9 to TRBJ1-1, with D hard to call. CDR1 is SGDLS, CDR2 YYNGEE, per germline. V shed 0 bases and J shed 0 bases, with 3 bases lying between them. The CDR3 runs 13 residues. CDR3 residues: CASSVDVNTEAFF. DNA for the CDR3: TGTGCCAGCAGCGTAGACGTGAACACTGAAGCTTTCTTT. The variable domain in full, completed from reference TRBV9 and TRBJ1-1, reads DSGVTQTPKHLITATGQRVTLRCSPRSGDLSVYWYQQSLDQGLQFLIQYYNGEERAKGNILERFSAQQFPDLHSELNLSSLELGDSALYFCASSVDVNTEAFFGQGTRLTVV.

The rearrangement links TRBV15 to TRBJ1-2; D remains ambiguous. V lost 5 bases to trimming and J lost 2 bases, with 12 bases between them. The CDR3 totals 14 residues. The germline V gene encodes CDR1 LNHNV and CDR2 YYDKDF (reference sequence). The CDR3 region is CATSYVLGNYGYTF. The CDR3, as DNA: TGTGCCACCAGCTACGTCTTGGGGAACTATGGCTACACCTTC.

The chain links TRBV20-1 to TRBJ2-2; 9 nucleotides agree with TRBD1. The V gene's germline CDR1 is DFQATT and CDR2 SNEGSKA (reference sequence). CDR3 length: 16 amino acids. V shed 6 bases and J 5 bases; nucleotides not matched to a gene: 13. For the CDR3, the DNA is TGCAGTGCCAGGAGAATGGGGGACAGGGTTACCGGGGAGCTGTTTTTT. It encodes CSARRMGDRVTGELFF.

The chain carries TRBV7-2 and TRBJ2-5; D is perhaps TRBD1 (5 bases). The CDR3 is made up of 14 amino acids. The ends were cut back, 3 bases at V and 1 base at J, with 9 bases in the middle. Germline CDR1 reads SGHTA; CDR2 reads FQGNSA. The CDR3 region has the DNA TGTGCCAGCAGCTTTAGAAGGGGCCAAGAGACCCAGTACTTC. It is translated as CASSFRRGQETQYF. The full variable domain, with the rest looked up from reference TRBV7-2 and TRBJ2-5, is GAGVSQSPSNKVTEKGKDVELRCDPISGHTALYWYRQSLGQGLEFLIYFQGNSAPDKSGLPSDRFSAERTGGSVSTLTIQRTQQEDSAVYLCASSFRRGQETQYFGPGTRLLVL.

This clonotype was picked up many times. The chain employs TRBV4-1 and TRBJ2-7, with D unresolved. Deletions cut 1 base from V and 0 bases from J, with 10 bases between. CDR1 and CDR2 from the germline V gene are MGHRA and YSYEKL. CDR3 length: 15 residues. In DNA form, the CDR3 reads TGCGCCAGCAGCCAAGCGCACGAAAGCTCCTACGAGCAGTACTTC. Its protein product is CASSQAHESSYEQYF.

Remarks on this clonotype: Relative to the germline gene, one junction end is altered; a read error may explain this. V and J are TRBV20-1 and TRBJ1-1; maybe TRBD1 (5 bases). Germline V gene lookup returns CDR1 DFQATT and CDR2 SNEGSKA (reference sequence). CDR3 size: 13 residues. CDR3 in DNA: TGCAGTGCTAGAAGGCAGGGAGACACTGATGCTTTCTTT. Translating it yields CSARRQGDTDAFF.

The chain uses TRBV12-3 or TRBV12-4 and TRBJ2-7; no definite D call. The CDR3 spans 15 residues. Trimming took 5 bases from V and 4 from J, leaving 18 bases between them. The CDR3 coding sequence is TGTGCCAGCAGTCGTTCTGCAGTACCTTCGTACGAGCAGTACTTC. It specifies CASSRSAVPSYEQYF.

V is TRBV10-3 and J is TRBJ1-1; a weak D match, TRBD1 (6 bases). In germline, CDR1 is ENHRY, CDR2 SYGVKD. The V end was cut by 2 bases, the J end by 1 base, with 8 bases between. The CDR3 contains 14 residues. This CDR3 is CAISEDRTNTEAFF. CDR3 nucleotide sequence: TGTGCCATCAGTGAGGACAGGACGAACACTGAAGCTTTCTTT.

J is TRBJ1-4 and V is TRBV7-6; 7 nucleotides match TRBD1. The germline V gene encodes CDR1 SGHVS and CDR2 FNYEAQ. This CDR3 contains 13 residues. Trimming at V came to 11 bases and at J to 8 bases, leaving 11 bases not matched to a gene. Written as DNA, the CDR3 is TGTGCCGCCGGGAGCAGGGGGAGAGAAAAACTGTTTTTT. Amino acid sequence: CAAGSRGREKLFF.

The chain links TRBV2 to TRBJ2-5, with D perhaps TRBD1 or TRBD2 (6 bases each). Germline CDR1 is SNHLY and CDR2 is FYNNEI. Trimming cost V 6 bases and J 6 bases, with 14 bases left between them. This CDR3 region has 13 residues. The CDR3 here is CASRRGARQTQYF. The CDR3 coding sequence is TGTGCCAGCAGGAGGGGGGCCCGGCAGACCCAGTACTTC.

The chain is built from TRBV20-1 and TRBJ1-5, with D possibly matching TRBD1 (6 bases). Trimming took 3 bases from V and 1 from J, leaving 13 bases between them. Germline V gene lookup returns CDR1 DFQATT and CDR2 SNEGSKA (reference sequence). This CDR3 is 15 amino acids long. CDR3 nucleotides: TGCAGTGCTAGGCCAGGGGAAGGGAGCAATCAGCCCCAGCATTTT. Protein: CSARPGEGSNQPQHF.